This T cell receptor (beta chain) was recorded in a study of blood T cell repertoires in COVID-19. Original processing notes: Reference gene primer amplification in the assay estimated nucleated cell counts. TCRdb's copy holds only in-frame clones and misses some; the assay was immunoSEQ multiplex PCR. V and J calls and clone size are copied from that table; D and trimming were computed from the DNA. The table records about 93,000 clones, approximately 80% of them present only once. The material sequenced was peripheral blood. The receptor comes from a human donor in a cohort sampled during active COVID-19.

The CDR3 DNA follows: TGCGCCAGCAGTGAGTCGACTCCCGCCCGGGATGAGCAGTTCTTC. It yields the protein CASSESTPARDEQFF. V and J are TRBV10-2 and TRBJ2-1, with D uncertain. Germline V gene data show CDR1 as WSHSY and CDR2 as SAAADI. Trimming took off 0 bases at V and 8 bases at J, with 14 bases between the two ends. This CDR3 region has 15 residues.